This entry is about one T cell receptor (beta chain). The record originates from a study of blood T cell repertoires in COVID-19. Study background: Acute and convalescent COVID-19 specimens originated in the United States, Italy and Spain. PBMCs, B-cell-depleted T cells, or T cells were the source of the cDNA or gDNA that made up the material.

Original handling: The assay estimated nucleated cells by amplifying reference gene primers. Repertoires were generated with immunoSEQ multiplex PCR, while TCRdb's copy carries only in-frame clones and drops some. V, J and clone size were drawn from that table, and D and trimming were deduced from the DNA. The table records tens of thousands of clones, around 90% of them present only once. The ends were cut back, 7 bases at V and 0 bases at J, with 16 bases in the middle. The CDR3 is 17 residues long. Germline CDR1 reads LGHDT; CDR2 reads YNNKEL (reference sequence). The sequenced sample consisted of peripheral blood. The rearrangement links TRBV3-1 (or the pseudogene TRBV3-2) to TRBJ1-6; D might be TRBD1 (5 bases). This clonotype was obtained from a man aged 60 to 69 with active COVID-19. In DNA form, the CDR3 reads TGTGCCAGCACCTGGGGGAGGGAGAGCTCCTATAATTCACCCCTCCACTTT. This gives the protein CASTWGRESSYNSPLHF.